The clone carrying this TCR beta chain is a singleton in its sample. The antigen is not known. The germline V gene encodes CDR1 LNHDA and CDR2 SQIVND (reference sequence). Trimming took 2 bases from V and 2 from J, leaving 12 bases between them. The CDR3 is 15 amino acids. These data are taken from a study of T cell responses to AZD1222 COVID-19 vaccine. Study-wide results and caveats: White British people made up most donors, females outnumbered males, and clonal diversity was possibly underestimated.

Profiling relied on immunoSEQ multiplex PCR, and the TCRdb table lists in-frame clones only, not all of them. The data contain more than 85,000 clones, 80% to 90% of them singletons. This TCR was recovered from an adult in good health. The chain uses TRBV19 and TRBJ1-1; no reliable D call. The starting material was peripheral blood, obtained on day 0 of AZD1222 vaccination. The CDR3 sequence is CASSIWGLSNTEAFF. The DNA for the CDR3 is TGTGCCAGTAGTATATGGGGTCTCAGTAACACTGAAGCTTTCTTT.